The rows below give T cell receptor beta chains drawn from one sample of a study of cytomegalovirus exposure and HLA in healthy donors. Using immunoSEQ multiplex PCR, the repertoire was profiled, and TCRdb retains in-frame clones only, with some absent. The sample contains about 120,000 clones, approximately 95% of which appear only once. The sequencing input was PBMCs. These receptors originate from a man younger than 35 in good health and CMV-seronegative. Each CDR3 is given with its conserved first and last residue. The D gene is left open where the match is weak. Clone size is shown for a subset of rows, as once, few, many or a class of expanded clone.

clone_size d_call j_call v_call cdr3_aa cdr3_nt
once - TRBJ1-3 TRBV28 CASSFSVTNTIYF TGTGCCAGCAGTTTTTCGGTCACAAACACCATATATTTT
- - TRBJ1-1 TRBV28 CASSPHRDGVNTEAFF TGTGCCAGCAGCCCCCACAGGGATGGCGTGAACACTGAAGCTTTCTTT
- TRBD2 TRBJ2-1 TRBV11-3 CASSLGREGYNEQFF TGTGCCAGCAGCCTAGGGCGGGAGGGTTACAATGAGCAGTTCTTC
- - TRBJ2-3 TRBV4-3 CASSQENRERTDTQYF TGCGCCAGCAGCCAAGAGAATAGGGAGCGCACAGATACGCAGTATTTT
once TRBD1 TRBJ1-2 TRBV9 CASSGTGLGYGYTF TGTGCCAGCAGCGGGACAGGGTTGGGCTATGGCTACACCTTC
- - TRBJ1-2 TRBV27 CASSSRGGYTF TGTGCCAGCAGCTCACGGGGGGGCTACACCTTC
- TRBD1 TRBJ1-3 TRBV4-1 CASSVDRENTIYF TGCGCCAGCAGCGTGGACAGGGAAAACACCATATATTTT
- TRBD2 TRBJ2-3 TRBV5-1 CASSETSGRAPDTQYF TGCGCCAGCAGCGAGACTAGCGGGAGGGCCCCAGATACGCAGTATTTT
- - TRBJ1-1 TRBV28 CASKDEGVAFF TGTGCCAGCAAAGACGAGGGGGTAGCTTTCTTT
- TRBD2 TRBJ2-3 TRBV27 CASRGLAGGPTDTQYF TGTGCCAGCAGGGGACTAGCGGGAGGGCCTACGGATACGCAGTATTTT
- - TRBJ2-1 TRBV7-3 CASSSTRSNEQFF TGTGCCAGCAGCTCGACTAGGTCGAATGAGCAGTTCTTC
- TRBD2 TRBJ2-7 TRBV6-4 CASSDWTHGGRIPYEQYF TGTGCCAGCAGTGACTGGACCCACGGCGGGAGGATCCCCTACGAGCAGTACTTC
- TRBD2 TRBJ2-3 TRBV5-4 CASSLQGLADTSTDTQYF TGTGCCAGCAGCTTGCAGGGACTAGCGGACACTAGCACAGATACGCAGTATTTT
- TRBD1 TRBJ1-2 TRBV7-9 CASSPRQGNYGYTF TGTGCCAGCAGCCCAAGACAGGGGAACTATGGCTACACCTTC
- TRBD2 TRBJ2-3 TRBV11-2 CASLGLAGMGHTDTQYF TGTGCCAGCCTCGGACTAGCGGGGATGGGGCACACAGATACGCAGTATTTT
- - TRBJ2-7 TRBV7-9 CASSLDPRSYEQYF TGTGCCAGCAGCTTAGATCCTCGCTCCTACGAGCAGTACTTC
- - TRBJ1-4 TRBV18 CASSPGGANEKLFF TGTGCCAGCTCACCCGGAGGAGCTAATGAAAAACTGTTTTTT
- TRBD1 TRBJ2-7 TRBV6-5 CATINRDRVPYEQYF TGTGCCACCATAAACCGGGACAGGGTCCCCTACGAGCAGTACTTC
- TRBD2 TRBJ2-7 TRBV11-2 CASRRPGLAGGRTYEQYF TGTGCCAGCAGGAGACCGGGACTAGCGGGAGGGCGAACCTACGAGCAGTACTTC
- - TRBJ2-2 TRBV11-3 CASSRDRTSTGELFF TGTGCCAGCAGCCGTGACAGGACGAGCACCGGGGAGCTGTTTTTT
- TRBD1 TRBJ2-1 TRBV27 CASSPIRDRENEQFF TGTGCCAGCAGTCCCATCCGGGACAGGGAGAATGAGCAGTTCTTC
- - TRBJ1-5 TRBV6-5 CASSYAGYNQPQHF TGTGCCAGCAGTTACGCGGGGTACAATCAGCCCCAGCATTTT
- - TRBJ1-3 TRBV18 CASSPTTPSSGNTIYF TGTGCCAGCTCACCCACGACACCATCCTCTGGAAACACCATATATTTT
- - TRBJ2-1 TRBV7-3 CASSLSGSSYNEQFF TGTGCCAGCAGCTTAAGCGGTAGCTCCTACAATGAGCAGTTCTTC
- - TRBJ2-7 TRBV5-6 CASSEETDEQYF TGTGCCAGCAGCGAGGAGACAGACGAGCAGTACTTC
- TRBD1 TRBJ2-7 TRBV29-1 CSVGLTGGSYEQYF TGCAGCGTTGGATTAACAGGGGGGTCCTACGAGCAGTACTTC
- TRBD1 TRBJ1-4 TRBV2 CASSGGDRPFRDEKLFF TGTGCCAGCAGTGGGGGGGACAGGCCGTTTCGGGATGAAAAACTGTTTTTT
- - TRBJ1-1 TRBV6-5 CASTDTYTEAFF TGTGCCAGCACTGACACCTACACTGAAGCTTTCTTT
- - TRBJ1-1 TRBV4-2 CASSQASGRPPEAFF TGTGCCAGCAGCCAAGCCAGCGGGAGGCCCCCAGAAGCTTTCTTT
- TRBD1 TRBJ1-1 TRBV28 CASSLWGQGMNTEAFF TGTGCCAGCAGTTTATGGGGACAGGGGATGAACACTGAAGCTTTCTTT
- TRBD1 TRBJ2-7 TRBV11-3 CASSLGVGQVYEQYF TGTGCCAGCAGCTTAGGTGTGGGACAGGTCTACGAGCAGTACTTC
once - TRBJ1-3 TRBV7-3 CASSLAGEMNTIYF TGTGCCAGCAGTCTAGCAGGGGAGATGAACACCATATATTTT
- - TRBJ1-1 TRBV7-3 CTSSSGQGFAAFF TGTACCAGCAGCTCCGGCCAGGGATTTGCAGCTTTCTTT
- TRBD2 TRBJ2-3 TRBV7-9 CASSLASGITDTQYF TGTGCCAGCAGCTTGGCTAGCGGGATCACAGATACGCAGTATTTT
- - TRBJ1-2 TRBV18 CASSPSGRAGGYTF TGTGCCAGCTCACCATCCGGGAGGGCAGGGGGCTACACCTTC
- - TRBJ2-7 TRBV29-1 CSVETPFASRPYEQYF TGCAGCGTTGAAACCCCTTTCGCTAGTAGGCCCTACGAGCAGTACTTC
- - TRBJ1-1 TRBV10-2 CASSDLGGAFF TGCGCCAGCAGTGATCTGGGGGGAGCTTTCTTT
few TRBD1 TRBJ1-1 TRBV19 CASSAYRGPNTEAFF TGTGCCAGTAGTGCCTACAGGGGCCCGAACACTGAAGCTTTCTTT
- - TRBJ2-2 TRBV18 CASSPGSNTGELFF TGTGCCAGCTCACCAGGGAGTAACACCGGGGAGCTGTTTTTT
- TRBD2 TRBJ2-5 TRBV19 CASSTAGTSETQYF TGTGCCAGTAGTACGGCCGGGACTAGCGAGACCCAGTACTTC
- - TRBJ1-2 TRBV10-3 CAISDLGGSDYGYTF TGTGCCATCAGTGACCTCGGGGGAAGTGACTATGGCTACACCTTC
- - TRBJ1-2 TRBV6-5 CASSPGTNVYGYTF TGTGCCAGCAGCCCAGGGACAAACGTCTATGGCTACACCTTC
- TRBD1 TRBJ1-2 TRBV28 CASSIQGESWGTHGYTF TGTGCCAGCAGTATACAGGGGGAAAGCTGGGGGACTCATGGCTACACCTTC
- TRBD1 TRBJ1-1 TRBV28 CASSFQGAFATEAFF TGTGCCAGCAGTTTCCAGGGGGCATTTGCCACTGAAGCTTTCTTT
- - TRBJ1-2 TRBV29-1 CSIDNRPNYGYTF TGCAGCATCGACAACCGACCTAACTATGGCTACACCTTC
- - TRBJ1-2 TRBV7-2 CASSMSGTDNYGYTF TGTGCCAGCAGCATGTCCGGGACTGATAACTATGGCTACACCTTC
- - TRBJ1-2 TRBV27 CASSSLLEPKRSSGYTF TGTGCCAGCAGTTCCCTCCTGGAGCCGAAAAGAAGTTCTGGCTACACCTTC
- - TRBJ1-2 TRBV4-2 CASSHSRGYDF TGTGCCAGCAGCCATTCACGAGGTTACGACTTC
- - TRBJ1-5 TRBV5-8 CASSFGGNQPQHF TGTGCCAGCAGCTTCGGAGGGAATCAGCCCCAGCATTTT
- TRBD2 TRBJ2-7 TRBV30 CAWSDTKLAGISYEQYF TGTGCCTGGAGTGATACTAAACTAGCGGGGATTTCCTACGAGCAGTACTTC
- TRBD2 TRBJ2-6 TRBV7-9 CASSPRTSGDSGANVLTF TGTGCCAGCAGCCCACGGACTAGCGGGGACTCTGGGGCCAACGTCCTGACTTTC
- - TRBJ2-7 TRBV18 CASSSTGYEQYF TGTGCCAGCTCATCGACAGGCTACGAGCAGTACTTC
- - TRBJ1-1 TRBV9 CASSGTVDTEAFF TGTGCCAGCAGCGGTACAGTAGACACTGAAGCTTTCTTT